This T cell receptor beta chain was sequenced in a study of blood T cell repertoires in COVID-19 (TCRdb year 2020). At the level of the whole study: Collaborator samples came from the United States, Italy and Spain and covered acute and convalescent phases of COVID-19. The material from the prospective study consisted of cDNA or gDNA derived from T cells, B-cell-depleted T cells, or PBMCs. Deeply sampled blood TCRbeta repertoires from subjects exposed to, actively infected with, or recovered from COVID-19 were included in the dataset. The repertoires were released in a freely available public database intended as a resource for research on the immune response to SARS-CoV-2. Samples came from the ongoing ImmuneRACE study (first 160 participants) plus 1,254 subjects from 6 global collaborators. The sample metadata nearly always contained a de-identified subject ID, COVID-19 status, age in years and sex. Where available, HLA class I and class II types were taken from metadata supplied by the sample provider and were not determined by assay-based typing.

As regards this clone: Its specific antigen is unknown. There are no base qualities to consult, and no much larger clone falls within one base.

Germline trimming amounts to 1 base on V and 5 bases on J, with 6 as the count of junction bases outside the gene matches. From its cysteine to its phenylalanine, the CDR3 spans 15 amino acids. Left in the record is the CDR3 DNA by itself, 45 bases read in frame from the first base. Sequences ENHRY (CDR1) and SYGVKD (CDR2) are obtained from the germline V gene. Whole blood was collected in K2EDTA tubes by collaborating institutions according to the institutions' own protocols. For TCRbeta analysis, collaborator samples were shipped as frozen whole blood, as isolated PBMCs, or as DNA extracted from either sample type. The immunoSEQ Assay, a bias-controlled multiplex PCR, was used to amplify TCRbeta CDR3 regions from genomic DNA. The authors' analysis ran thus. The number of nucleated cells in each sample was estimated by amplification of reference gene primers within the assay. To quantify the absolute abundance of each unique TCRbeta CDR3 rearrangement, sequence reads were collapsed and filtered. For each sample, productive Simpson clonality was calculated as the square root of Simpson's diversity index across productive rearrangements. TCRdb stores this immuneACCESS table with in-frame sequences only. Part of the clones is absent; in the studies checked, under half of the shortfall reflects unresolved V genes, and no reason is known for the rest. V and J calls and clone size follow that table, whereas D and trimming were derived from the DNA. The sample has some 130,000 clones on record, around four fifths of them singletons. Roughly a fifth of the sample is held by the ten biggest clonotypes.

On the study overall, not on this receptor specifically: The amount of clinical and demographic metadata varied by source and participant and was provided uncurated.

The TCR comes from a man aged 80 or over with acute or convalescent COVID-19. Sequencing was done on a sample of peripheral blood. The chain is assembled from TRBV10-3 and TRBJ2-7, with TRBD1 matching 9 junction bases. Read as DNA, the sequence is TGTGCCATCAGTGAGTTCGGGACAGGGAAAGACGAGCAGTACTTC. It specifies CAISEFGTGKDEQYF.